This T cell receptor beta chain stems from a study of T cells in localized non-small cell lung cancer. The repertoire was sequenced with immunoSEQ multiplex PCR; TCRdb's copy has only in-frame clones and lacks some. Of 30,000 to 35,000 clones in the sample, about nine tenths were seen once. The CDR3 extends over 16 amino acids. Looked up from germline, CDR1 is LNHDA and CDR2 is SQIVND (reference sequence). Trimming took 2 bases from V and 5 from J; bases not matched to a gene: 11. Findings and limits, study-wide: In adjacent lung, a median roughly 62 of the top 100 tumor clones were found. Sequencing was limited to one tumor region, leaving the possibility of heterogeneity open. Tumor showed lower T cell clonality than uninvolved adjacent lung, where it was highest. Overall survival was longer when the density of T cells in the blood was higher.

Points on this clone: The antigen is undetermined.

Sequenced here: peripheral blood, sampled before any cancer treatment. The clonotype comes from a female donor older than 55 with stage I lung adenocarcinoma. The chain is built from TRBV19 and TRBJ1-1; 7 positions agree with TRBD1. The CDR3 region has the DNA TGTGCCAGTAGTATAACCGGGACAGCTGGAGGGACTGAAGCTTTCTTT. The encoded protein is CASSITGTAGGTEAFF.